These 15 T cell receptor beta chains share one sample of origin, sequenced in a study of CXCR3-negative and CXCR3-positive naive CD8 T cells. Through 5' RACE with UMI labels, the TRB cDNA libraries were prepared. TCRdb re-called the 5' RACE reads; one entry per CDR3 protein, DNA not given. This table lists about 45,000 distinct CDR3 sequences. The specimen was naive CXCR3- CD8+ T cells from blood. Subset specified: CD45RO-CCR7+CD27+CD95- naive CD8+ T cells lacking CXCR3 (TNR3-). Receptors originate from a human donor in good health. Some clones in this sample may be carry-over from other donors' samples.

The rearrangement joins TRBV20-1 to TRBJ2-5; TCRdb proposes TRBD1, but this gene call is untestable without DNA. Germline V gives CDR1 DFQATT, CDR2 SNEGSKA (reference sequence). The CDR3 runs 13 residues. The CDR3: CSARDWGGETQYF.

This chain links TRBV13 with TRBJ2-7. This CDR3 has 13 amino acids. The V gene's germline CDR1 is PRHDT and CDR2 FYEKMQ (reference sequence). The CDR3 protein is CASSLEGNYEQYF.

This chain links TRBV10-2 with TRBJ1-1; TCRdb's assignment of TRBD1 cannot be checked, as there is no DNA. Germline V gives CDR1 WSHSY, CDR2 SAAADI. This CDR3 has 16 residues. This CDR3 reads CASSVGGGRSNTEAFF.

V gene TRBV4-2 combines with J gene TRBJ2-1; the TCRdb call, TRBD1, lacks DNA for checking. The CDR3 is 13 amino acids. Germline CDR1 and CDR2: LGHNA and YNFKEQ. The CDR3: CASSQPGEPEQFF.

The V gene is TRBV20-1, the J gene TRBJ1-5; with no DNA, the TCRdb D assignment of TRBD1 cannot be verified. The germline V gene encodes CDR1 DFQATT and CDR2 SNEGSKA (reference sequence). This CDR3 has 15 amino acids. The CDR3: CSAWAYGVGNQPQHF.

V and J are TRBV7-9 and TRBJ2-7. CDR1 is SEHNR and CDR2 is FQNEAQ in the germline V gene (reference sequence). The CDR3 totals 13 residues. CDR3 protein: CASRDSSSYEQYF. Full variable domain (remainder filled in from reference TRBV7-9 and TRBJ2-7): DTGVSQNPRHKITKRGQNVTFRCDPISEHNRLYWYRQTLGQGPEFLTYFQNEAQLEKSRLLSDRFSAERPKGSFSTLEIQRTEQGDSAMYLCASRDSSSYEQYFGPGTRLTVT.

The J gene is TRBJ1-2, the V gene TRBV20-1. The CDR3 contains 15 residues. The V gene's germline CDR1 is DFQATT and CDR2 SNEGSKA (reference sequence). CDR3 region: CSARVVSGANYGYTF.

The chain recombines TRBV29-1 with TRBJ2-6; checking the TCRdb D call of TRBD2 is not possible without DNA. The CDR3 covers 16 residues. CDR1 and CDR2 (germline): SQVTM, ANQGSEA. The chain's CDR3 is CSVEDGGTSGANVLTF.

The J gene is TRBJ1-6, the V gene TRBV4-1; TCRdb selects TRBD1, and the lack of DNA leaves this call unchecked. In germline, CDR1 is MGHRA, CDR2 YSYEKL. This CDR3 is 16 amino acids long. CDR3 protein: CASSGQGDSYNSPLHF.

The CDR3 region is CASSITLAGFGNIQYF. The gene calls are TRBV19 and TRBJ2-4; TCRdb proposes TRBD2, but this gene call is untestable without DNA. Germline-derived CDR1 and CDR2 are LNHDA and SQIVND (reference sequence). This CDR3 has 16 residues.

The chain employs TRBV29-1 and TRBJ2-5; the D call of TRBD1 rests on TCRdb alone, since no DNA is present to check it. Per the germline V gene, CDR1 is SQVTM and CDR2 is ANQGSEA. There are 14 residues in the CDR3. The CDR3 spells CSVAGWDVQETQYF.

This sequence joins TRBV29-1 and TRBJ2-7; TCRdb's assignment of TRBD1 cannot be checked, as there is no DNA. Germline loops: CDR1 SQVTM, CDR2 ANQGSEA. The CDR3 is made up of 15 amino acids. CDR3 protein: CSVESMGTENYEQYF.

The chain links TRBV6-5 to TRBJ2-2. Germline loops: CDR1 MNHEY, CDR2 SVGAGI. The CDR3 extends over 15 amino acids. CDR3: CASSYALSSTGELFF.

The chain has TRBV6-5 and TRBJ2-7; TCRdb selects TRBD1, and the lack of DNA leaves this call unchecked. This CDR3 is 13 amino acids long. The V gene's germline CDR1 is MNHEY and CDR2 SVGAGI. The CDR3 reads CASSPGQSTEQYF.

The V gene is TRBV7-9, the J gene TRBJ2-7; without DNA, the TCRdb call of TRBD2 cannot be checked. This CDR3 is 15 amino acids long. CDR1 is SEHNR and CDR2 is FQNEAQ in the germline V gene (reference sequence). CDR3 amino acids: CASSLVALAGDEQYF.